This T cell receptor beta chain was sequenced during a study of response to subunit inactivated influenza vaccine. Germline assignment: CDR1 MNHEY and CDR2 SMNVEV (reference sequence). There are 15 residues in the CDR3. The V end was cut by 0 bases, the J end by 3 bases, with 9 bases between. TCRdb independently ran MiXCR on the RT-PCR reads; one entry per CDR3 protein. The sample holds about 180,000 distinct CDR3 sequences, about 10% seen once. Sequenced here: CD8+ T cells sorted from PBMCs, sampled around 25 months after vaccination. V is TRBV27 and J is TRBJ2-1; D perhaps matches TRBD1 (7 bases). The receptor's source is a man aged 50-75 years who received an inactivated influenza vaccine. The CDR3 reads CASSLSQGGYNEQFF. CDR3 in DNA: TGTGCCAGCAGTTTATCGCAGGGGGGCTACAATGAGCAGTTCTTC.